This T cell receptor (beta chain) comes out of a study of OX40 agonist ivuxolimab in advanced cancers. Some background on the complete study: Ivuxolimab, which targeted the costimulatory receptor OX40 (CD134), was an agonistic, fully human IgG2 monoclonal antibody. Of the approximately 50 dose-escalation patients, hepatocellular carcinoma was present in around 19, melanoma in approximately 15, renal cell carcinoma in 9 and head and neck cancer in 9. The monotherapy dose-escalation portion (N of about 57 patients) of the phase I ivuxolimab trial is reported in the paper. In the dose-escalation cohort, roughly 80% of patients were male, and the mean age was about 55 years, with a range of about 23 to 80. Prior anti-PD-1, anti-PD-L1 or anti-CTLA-4 therapy was permitted, and 30% to 45% of dose-escalation patients had received checkpoint inhibitors. The purpose of peripheral TCRbeta sequencing was to test whether ivuxolimab changed TCR sequence diversity and led to clonal T-cell expansion. Partial responses occurred in three dose-escalation patients, of whom one had hepatocellular carcinoma and two had cutaneous melanoma. Intravenous ivuxolimab was administered to patients every 2 weeks at six dose levels: 0.01, 0.1, 0.3, 1.5, 3 and 10 mg/kg. Beyond this particular receptor, the publication reports: At doses of 0.1 to 3.0 mg/kg, clonal expansion of both CD4+ and CD8+ blood T cells was observed from baseline to week 6. In the 0.1-3.0 mg/kg groups, partial responders had among the lowest normalized peripheral clonal expansion, particularly in CD8+ T cells. Low levels of normalized T-cell clonal expansion were also shown by some nonresponding patients. Which antigens the clonally expanded peripheral T cells were specific for was not determined. After ivuxolimab, expanded clones were on average more numerous among CD8+ T cells than among CD4+ T cells.

Genomic DNA was isolated from the sorted cells so that the TCRbeta CDR3 region could be sequenced. TCRbeta CDR3 regions were sequenced using the immunoSEQ Assay. TCRdb carries this immuneACCESS record with in-frame sequences only. Its versions omit some clonotypes, under half of them owing to an unresolved V gene in the studies checked, with the rest unexplained. The sample includes some 65,000 clones, with around 73% observed a single time. Around 1.6% of the sample rests with the top ten. The trial excluded patients who had a history of autoimmune disease or who were on systemic immunosuppression. Peripheral blood for TCR sequencing was collected from all dose cohorts at baseline, on cycle 4 day 1, and on cycle 7 day 1. Samples came from an open-label, multicenter, first-in-human phase I dose-escalation trial of ivuxolimab. The trial enrolled adults with locally advanced or metastatic head and neck squamous cell, hepatocellular, melanoma or renal cell carcinoma. Before TCR sequencing, CD4+ and CD8+ T cells were separately sorted from peripheral blood.

V and J are truncated by 2 bases and 0 bases respectively, leaving an intervening sequence of 8 bases. CDR1 SNHLY and CDR2 FYNNEI are derived from the germline V gene. Including the terminal cysteine and phenylalanine, the CDR3 comprises 15 residues. Solely the CDR3 DNA is kept, with 45 bases framed from the first base. A remark on this clone: The antigen it binds to is not known. Base-call qualities are not available, and no considerably larger clone is one nucleotide away.

The specimen comprised CD4+ or CD8+ T cells sorted from blood, sampled in a trial of the OX40 agonist ivuxolimab. This chain is built from TRBV2 and TRBJ2-1; the D gene cannot be named for sure. The origin of this receptor is an adult with an advanced solid tumor such as melanoma, head and neck, liver or kidney cancer. At the DNA level, the sequence is TGTGCCAGCAGTGAACAGACAAGCTCCTACAATGAGCAGTTCTTC. This codes for CASSEQTSSYNEQFF.